These 4 T cell receptor beta chains were all obtained from the same sample, sequenced in a study of CD8+ T cells in alopecia areata. Treatment in this sample: oral pan-JAK inhibitor, 5-10 mg twice daily. As the sequencing template, cDNA was produced by extracting RNA and reverse transcribing it. Here immunoSEQ multiplex PCR was the method, and the copy in TCRdb shows in-frame clones only, minus some. This repertoire shows roughly 100,000 clones, just over 85% found once; its top ten account for approximately 10%. The sequencing used CD8+ T cells sorted from blood, collected between weeks 30 and 35, from a patient treated with tofacitinib. These receptor sequences come from a human donor with alopecia areata.

CDR3 sequence reads: CATSKVASWTEAFF. The DNA for the CDR3 is TGTGCCACCAGCAAAGTGGCGAGTTGGACTGAAGCTTTCTTT. The chain recombines TRBV15 with TRBJ1-1; no clear D gene. The CDR3 is made up of 14 amino acids. Germline V CDR1 and CDR2: LNHNV, YYDKDF (reference sequence). The germline V and J ends were trimmed by 4 bases and 5 bases, with 14 bases remaining between them.

V and J are TRBV19 and TRBJ2-1; 8 nucleotides align to TRBD2. The V segment lost 7 bases and the J segment 5 bases; nucleotides outside the gene matches: 4. CDR3 size: 13 residues. Germline CDR1 is LNHDA and CDR2 is SQIVND (reference sequence). The CDR3 spells CASKGREDNEQFF. The CDR3 DNA reads TGTGCCAGTAAGGGGCGGGAGGACAATGAGCAGTTCTTC.

This rearrangement joins TRBV19 to TRBJ1-2; no definite D call. Germline-derived CDR1 and CDR2 are LNHDA and SQIVND (reference sequence). Trimming pared 1 base from V and 8 bases from J, leaving 8 bases between. The CDR3 consists of 12 residues. The CDR3 bases are TGTGCCAGTAGTATAGGAGGCGGAGGCTACACCTTC. Its translation: CASSIGGGGYTF. Full variable domain (outside the CDR3, taken from reference TRBV19 and TRBJ1-2): DGGITQSPKYLFRKEGQNVTLSCEQNLNHDAMYWYRQDPGQGLRLIYYSQIVNDFQKGDIAEGYSVSREKKESFPLTVTSAQKNPTAFYLCASSIGGGGYTFGSGTRLTVV.

The chain carries TRBV6-1 and TRBJ2-7, with 8 nucleotides matching TRBD1. CDR3 length: 16 residues. The trim removed 0 bases at V and 6 bases at J, leaving 10 bases unmatched. The germline CDR1 and CDR2 sequences are MNHNS and SASEGT. The CDR3 coding sequence is TGTGCCAGCAGTGAAGCTGGAACAGGGGGTACAGCCGAGCAGTACTTC. Amino acid sequence: CASSEAGTGGTAEQYF.